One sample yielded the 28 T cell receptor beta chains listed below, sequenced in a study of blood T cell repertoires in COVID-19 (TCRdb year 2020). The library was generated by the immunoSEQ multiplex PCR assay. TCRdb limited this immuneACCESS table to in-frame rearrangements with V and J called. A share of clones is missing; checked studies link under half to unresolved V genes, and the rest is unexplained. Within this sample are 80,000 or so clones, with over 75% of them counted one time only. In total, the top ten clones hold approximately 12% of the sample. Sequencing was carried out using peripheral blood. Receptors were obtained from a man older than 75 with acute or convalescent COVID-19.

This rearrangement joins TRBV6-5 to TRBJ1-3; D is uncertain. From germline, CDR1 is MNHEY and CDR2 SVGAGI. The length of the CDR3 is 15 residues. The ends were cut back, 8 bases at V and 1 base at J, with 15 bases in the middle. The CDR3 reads CASSRFEESGNTIYF. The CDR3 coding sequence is TGTGCCAGCTCCCGGTTTGAGGAATCTGGAAACACCATATATTTT.

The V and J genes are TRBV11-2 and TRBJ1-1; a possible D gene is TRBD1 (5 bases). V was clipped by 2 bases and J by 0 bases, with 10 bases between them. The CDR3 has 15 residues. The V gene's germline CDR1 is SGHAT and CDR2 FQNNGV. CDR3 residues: CASSLRQNLNTEAFF. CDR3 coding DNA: TGTGCCAGCAGCTTACGACAGAATTTGAACACTGAAGCTTTCTTT.

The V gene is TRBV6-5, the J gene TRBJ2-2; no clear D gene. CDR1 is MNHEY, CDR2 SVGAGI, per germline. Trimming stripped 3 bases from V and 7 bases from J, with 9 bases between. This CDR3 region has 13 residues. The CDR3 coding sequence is TGTGCCAGCAGTTATTTGGCCAGCGGGGAGCTGTTTTTT. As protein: CASSYLASGELFF.

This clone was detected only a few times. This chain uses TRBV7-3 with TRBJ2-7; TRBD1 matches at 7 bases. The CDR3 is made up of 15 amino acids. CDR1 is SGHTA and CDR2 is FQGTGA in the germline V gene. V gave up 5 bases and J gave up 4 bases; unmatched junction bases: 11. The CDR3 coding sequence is TGTGCCAGCAGCCAACAACAGGGGTCAGGGTACGAGCAGTACTTC. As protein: CASSQQQGSGYEQYF.

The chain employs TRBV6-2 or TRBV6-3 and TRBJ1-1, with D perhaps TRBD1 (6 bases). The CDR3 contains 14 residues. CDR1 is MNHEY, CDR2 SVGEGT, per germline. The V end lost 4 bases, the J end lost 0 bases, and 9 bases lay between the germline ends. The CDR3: CASSSRTVNTEAFF. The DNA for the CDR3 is TGTGCCAGCAGTTCGCGGACAGTGAACACTGAAGCTTTCTTT.

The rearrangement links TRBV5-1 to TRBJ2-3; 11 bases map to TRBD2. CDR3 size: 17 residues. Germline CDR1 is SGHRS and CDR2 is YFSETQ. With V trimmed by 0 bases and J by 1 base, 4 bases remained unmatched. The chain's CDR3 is CASSLALAGGGTDTQYF. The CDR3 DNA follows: TGCGCCAGCAGCTTGGCTCTAGCGGGGGGTGGCACAGATACGCAGTATTTT.

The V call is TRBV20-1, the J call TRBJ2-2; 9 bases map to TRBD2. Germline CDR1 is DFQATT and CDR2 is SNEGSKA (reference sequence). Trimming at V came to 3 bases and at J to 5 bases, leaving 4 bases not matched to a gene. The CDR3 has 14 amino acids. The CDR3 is CSASLAGGTGELFF. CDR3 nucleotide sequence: TGCAGTGCTAGTCTTGCGGGGGGGACCGGGGAGCTGTTTTTT.

The chain's CDR3 is CAISAGISTTPETQYF. The DNA for the CDR3 is TGTGCCATCAGTGCTGGGATTTCGACTACCCCAGAGACCCAGTACTTC. The genes are TRBV10-3 and TRBJ2-5; tentatively, D is TRBD2 (5 bases). CDR1 and CDR2 (germline): ENHRY, SYGVKD. CDR3 length: 16 residues. Trimming took 4 bases from V and 4 from J, leaving 19 bases between them.

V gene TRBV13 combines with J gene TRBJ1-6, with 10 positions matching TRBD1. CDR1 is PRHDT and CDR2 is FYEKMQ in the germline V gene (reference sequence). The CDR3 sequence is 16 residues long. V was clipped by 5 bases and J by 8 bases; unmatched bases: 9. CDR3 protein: CASSLPTGTGDSPLHF. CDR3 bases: TGTGCCAGCAGCCTACCGACCGGGACAGGGGATTCACCCCTCCACTTT.

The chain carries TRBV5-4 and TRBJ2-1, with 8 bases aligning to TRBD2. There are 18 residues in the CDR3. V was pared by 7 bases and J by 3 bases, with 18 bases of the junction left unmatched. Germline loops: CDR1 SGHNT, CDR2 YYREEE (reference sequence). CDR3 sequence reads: CASRGGEGRGQIYNEQFF. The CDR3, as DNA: TGTGCCAGCCGGGGGGGAGAAGGGAGGGGCCAGATCTACAATGAGCAGTTCTTC.

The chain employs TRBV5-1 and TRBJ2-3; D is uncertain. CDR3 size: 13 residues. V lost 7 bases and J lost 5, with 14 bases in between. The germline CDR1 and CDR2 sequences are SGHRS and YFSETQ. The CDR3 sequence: CASVEPPGDTQYF. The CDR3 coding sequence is TGCGCCAGCGTCGAGCCCCCCGGAGATACGCAGTATTTT. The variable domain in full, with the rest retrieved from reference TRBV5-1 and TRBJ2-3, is KAGVTQTPRYLIKTRGQQVTLSCSPISGHRSVSWYQQTPGQGLQFLFEYFSETQRNKGNFPGRFSGRQFSNSRSEMNVSTLELGDSALYLCASVEPPGDTQYFGPGTRLTVL.

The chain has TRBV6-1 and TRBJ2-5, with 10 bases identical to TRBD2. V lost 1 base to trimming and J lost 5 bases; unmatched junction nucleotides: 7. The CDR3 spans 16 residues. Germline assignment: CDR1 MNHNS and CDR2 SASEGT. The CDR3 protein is CASSEGLAGGEETQYF. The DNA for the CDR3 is TGTGCCAGCAGTGAAGGGTTAGCGGGGGGCGAGGAGACCCAGTACTTC.

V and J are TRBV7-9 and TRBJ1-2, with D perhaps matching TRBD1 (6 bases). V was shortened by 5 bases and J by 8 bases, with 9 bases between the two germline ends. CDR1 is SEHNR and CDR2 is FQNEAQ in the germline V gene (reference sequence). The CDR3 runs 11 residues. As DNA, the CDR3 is TGTGCCAGCAGCCGTGACAGGGGCTACACCTTC. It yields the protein CASSRDRGYTF.

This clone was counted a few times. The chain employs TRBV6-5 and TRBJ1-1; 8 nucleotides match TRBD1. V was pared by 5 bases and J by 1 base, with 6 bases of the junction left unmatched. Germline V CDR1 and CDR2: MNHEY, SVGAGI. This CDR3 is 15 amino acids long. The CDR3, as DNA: TGTGCCAGCAGTACCTCCGGGACAGGGAACACTGAAGCTTTCTTT. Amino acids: CASSTSGTGNTEAFF.

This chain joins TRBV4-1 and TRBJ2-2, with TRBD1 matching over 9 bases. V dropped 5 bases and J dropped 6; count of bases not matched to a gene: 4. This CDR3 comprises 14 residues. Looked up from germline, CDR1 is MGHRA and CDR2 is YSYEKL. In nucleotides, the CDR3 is TGCGCCAGCAGCTTCACAGGGGGCCCCGGGGAGCTGTTTTTT. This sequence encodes CASSFTGGPGELFF.

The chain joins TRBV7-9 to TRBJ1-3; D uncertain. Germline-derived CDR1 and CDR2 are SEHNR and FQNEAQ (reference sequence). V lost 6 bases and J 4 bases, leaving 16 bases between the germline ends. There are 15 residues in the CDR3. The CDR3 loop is CASSLAAAAGNTIYF. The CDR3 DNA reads TGTGCCAGCAGTCTAGCCGCAGCAGCGGGAAACACCATATATTTT.

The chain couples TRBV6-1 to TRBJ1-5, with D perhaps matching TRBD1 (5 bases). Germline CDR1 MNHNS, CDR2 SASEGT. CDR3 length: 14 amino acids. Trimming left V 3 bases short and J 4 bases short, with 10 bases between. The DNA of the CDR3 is TGTGCCAGCAGTGAGACCCAGGGAAATCAGCCCCAGCATTTT. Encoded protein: CASSETQGNQPQHF.

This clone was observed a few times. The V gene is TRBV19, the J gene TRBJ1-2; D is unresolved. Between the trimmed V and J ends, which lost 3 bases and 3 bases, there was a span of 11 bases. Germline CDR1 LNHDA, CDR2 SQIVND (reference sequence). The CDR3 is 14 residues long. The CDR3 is CASSMPMNYYGYTF. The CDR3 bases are TGTGCCAGTAGTATGCCTATGAACTACTATGGCTACACCTTC.

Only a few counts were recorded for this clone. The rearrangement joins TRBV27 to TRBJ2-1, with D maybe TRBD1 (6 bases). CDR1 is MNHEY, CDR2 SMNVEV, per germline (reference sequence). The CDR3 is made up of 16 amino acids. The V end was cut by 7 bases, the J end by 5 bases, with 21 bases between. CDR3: CASTPPGAGGHNEQFF. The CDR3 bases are TGTGCCAGCACCCCCCCAGGGGCTGGTGGGCACAATGAGCAGTTCTTC.

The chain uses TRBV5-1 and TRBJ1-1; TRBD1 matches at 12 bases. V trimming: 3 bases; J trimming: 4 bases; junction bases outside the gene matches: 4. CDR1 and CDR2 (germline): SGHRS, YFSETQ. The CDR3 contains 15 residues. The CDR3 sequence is CASSWGQGAFTEAFF. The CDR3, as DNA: TGCGCCAGCAGCTGGGGACAGGGGGCATTCACTGAAGCTTTCTTT. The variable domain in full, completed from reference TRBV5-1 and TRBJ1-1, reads KAGVTQTPRYLIKTRGQQVTLSCSPISGHRSVSWYQQTPGQGLQFLFEYFSETQRNKGNFPGRFSGRQFSNSRSEMNVSTLELGDSALYLCASSWGQGAFTEAFFGQGTRLTVV.

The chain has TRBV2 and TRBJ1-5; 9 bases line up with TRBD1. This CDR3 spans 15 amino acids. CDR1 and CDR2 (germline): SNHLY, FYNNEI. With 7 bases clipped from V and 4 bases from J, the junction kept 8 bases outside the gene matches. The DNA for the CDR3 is TGTGCCAGCAATTTGGACAGGGGCGAAAATCAGCCCCAGCATTTT. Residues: CASNLDRGENQPQHF.

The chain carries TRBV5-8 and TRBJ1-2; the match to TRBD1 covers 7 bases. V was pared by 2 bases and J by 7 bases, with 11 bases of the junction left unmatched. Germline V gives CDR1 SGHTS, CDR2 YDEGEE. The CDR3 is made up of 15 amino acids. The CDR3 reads CASSFPGRDRGGYTF. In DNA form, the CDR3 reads TGTGCCAGCAGCTTTCCCGGCCGGGACAGAGGTGGCTACACCTTC.

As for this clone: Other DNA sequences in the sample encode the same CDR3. DNA for the CDR3: TGTGCCAGTAGCCCGGACAGGGGGCGCAATCAGCCCCAGCATTTT. Translation gives CASSPDRGRNQPQHF. The J gene is TRBJ1-5, the V gene TRBV19, with 11 bases that match TRBD1. CDR1 LNHDA and CDR2 SQIVND come from the germline V gene (reference sequence). The CDR3 contains 15 residues. V lost 6 bases, J lost 2 bases, and 3 bases stayed unmatched.

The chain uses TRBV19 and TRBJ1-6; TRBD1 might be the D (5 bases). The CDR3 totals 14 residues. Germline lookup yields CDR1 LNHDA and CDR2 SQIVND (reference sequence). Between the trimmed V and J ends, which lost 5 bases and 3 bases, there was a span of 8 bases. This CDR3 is CASSPDSYNSPLHF. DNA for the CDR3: TGTGCCAGTAGTCCTGACAGCTATAATTCACCCCTCCACTTT.

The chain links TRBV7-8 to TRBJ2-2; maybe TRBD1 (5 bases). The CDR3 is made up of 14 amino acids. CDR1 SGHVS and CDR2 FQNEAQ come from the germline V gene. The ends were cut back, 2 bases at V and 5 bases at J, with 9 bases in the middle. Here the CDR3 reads CASSLIGVTGELFF. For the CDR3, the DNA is TGTGCCAGCAGCTTAATAGGGGTAACCGGGGAGCTGTTTTTT.

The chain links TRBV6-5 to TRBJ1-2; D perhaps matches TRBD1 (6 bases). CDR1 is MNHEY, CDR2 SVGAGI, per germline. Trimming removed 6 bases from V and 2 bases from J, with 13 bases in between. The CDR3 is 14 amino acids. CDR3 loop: CASRAGTGNYGYTF. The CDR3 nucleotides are TGTGCCAGCAGAGCAGGAACAGGGAACTATGGCTACACCTTC.

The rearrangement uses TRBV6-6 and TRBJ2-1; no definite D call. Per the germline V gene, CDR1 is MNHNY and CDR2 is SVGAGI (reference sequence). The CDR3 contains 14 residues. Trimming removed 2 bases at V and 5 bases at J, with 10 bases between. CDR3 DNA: TGTGCCAGCAGTTACCCACTTTCCCACAATGAGCAGTTCTTC. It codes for CASSYPLSHNEQFF.

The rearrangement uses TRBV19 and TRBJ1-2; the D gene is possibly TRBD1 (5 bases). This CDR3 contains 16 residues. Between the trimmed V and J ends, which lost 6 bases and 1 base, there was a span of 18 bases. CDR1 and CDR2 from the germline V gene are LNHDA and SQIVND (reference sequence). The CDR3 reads CASSHDPRGINYGYTF. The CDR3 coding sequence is TGTGCCAGTAGCCATGACCCAAGGGGAATTAACTATGGCTACACCTTC.